A selection of T cell receptor beta chains follows, all from one sample in a study of blood T cells in healthy people across ages. MiXCR was run by TCRdb on the 5' RACE reads, yielding one entry per CDR3 protein. The sample has 2 million or so distinct CDR3 sequences, about 50% seen once. Sequenced material: blood. Source of these receptors: a woman aged 40 to 50 in good health. Each CDR3 is given with its conserved first and last residue. Fields, in order: J gene, D gene, V gene, clone size, CDR3 DNA, CDR3 protein. D genes are given only for firm matches. The size field is filled for only some rows; it gives once, few, many or a size class.

J: TRBJ1-4
D: .
V: TRBV9
size: .
DNA: TGTGCCAGCAGCCCCCGGGTGGCTGCAACTAATGAAAAACTGTTTTTT
CDR3: CASSPRVAATNEKLFF

J: TRBJ1-4
D: .
V: TRBV7-3
size: .
DNA: TGTGCCAGCAGCGTAACCCCTAATGAAAAACTGTTTTTT
CDR3: CASSVTPNEKLFF

J: TRBJ2-7
D: .
V: TRBV15
size: few
DNA: TGTGCCACCAGCAGAGATCCCAGGGGAAAGGCCTACGAGCAGTACTTC
CDR3: CATSRDPRGKAYEQYF

J: TRBJ1-6
D: .
V: TRBV20-1
size: few
DNA: TGCAGTGCTCCTCGAACGGATAGCCTTAATTCACCCCTCCACTTT
CDR3: CSAPRTDSLNSPLHF

J: TRBJ1-1
D: .
V: TRBV20-1
size: .
DNA: TGCAGTGCTAGCCGTTTGTCCGGGGGCACTGAAGCTTTCTTT
CDR3: CSASRLSGGTEAFF

J: TRBJ2-6
D: .
V: TRBV28
size: .
DNA: TGTGCCAGCAGTTTAATCCCGGGCTCTGGGGCCAACGTCCTGACTTTC
CDR3: CASSLIPGSGANVLTF

J: TRBJ1-5
D: .
V: TRBV7-2
size: .
DNA: TGTGCCAGCAGCTTACAGGCCGCGGGGCAGCCCCAGCATTTT
CDR3: CASSLQAAGQPQHF

J: TRBJ2-1
D: .
V: TRBV24-1
size: .
DNA: TGTGCCACCAAAGAATCAGGGTCCTACAATGAGCAGTTCTTC
CDR3: CATKESGSYNEQFF

J: TRBJ2-7
D: .
V: TRBV27
size: .
DNA: TGTGCCAGCAGTTTACAGGGTATCAACGAGCAGTACTTC
CDR3: CASSLQGINEQYF

J: TRBJ2-1
D: TRBD1
V: TRBV28
size: few
DNA: TGTGCCAGCAGTTTCGGGACAGGGGGCCGAAATGAGCAGTTCTTC
CDR3: CASSFGTGGRNEQFF

J: TRBJ1-2
D: .
V: TRBV29-1
size: once
DNA: TGCAGCGTTGAAGAAGGGGAGCACTATGGCTACACCTTC
CDR3: CSVEEGEHYGYTF

J: TRBJ1-2
D: .
V: TRBV6-1
size: .
DNA: TGTGCCAGCATATTTCGGGGGACCGTCAACTATGGCTACACCTTC
CDR3: CASIFRGTVNYGYTF

J: TRBJ2-7
D: .
V: TRBV7-2
size: .
DNA: TGTGCCAGCAGCTTAGAGGTCATTACGTACGAGCAGTACTTC
CDR3: CASSLEVITYEQYF

J: TRBJ2-7
D: .
V: TRBV7-2
size: .
DNA: TGTGCCAGCAGCTTACAGGGGCCCCCCTACGAGCAGTACTTC
CDR3: CASSLQGPPYEQYF

J: TRBJ2-7
D: .
V: TRBV2
size: .
DNA: TGTGCCACTTCAGAGGACGGGGACACCTTTACCTACGAGCAGTACTTC
CDR3: CATSEDGDTFTYEQYF

J: TRBJ2-7
D: .
V: TRBV28
size: few
DNA: TGTGCCAGCAGCACTTACACCGCCTACGAGCAGTACTTC
CDR3: CASSTYTAYEQYF

J: TRBJ1-2
D: TRBD1
V: TRBV6-2/TRBV6-3
size: few
DNA: TGTGCCAGCAGTGACCCAACGACAGGGAACTATGGCTACACCTTC
CDR3: CASSDPTTGNYGYTF

J: TRBJ2-5
D: TRBD1
V: TRBV6-2/TRBV6-3
size: .
DNA: TGTGCCAGCAGGCCCGGGACAGGGGTATTGGAGGCCCAGTACTTC
CDR3: CASRPGTGVLEAQYF

J: TRBJ2-5
D: .
V: TRBV6-5
size: once
DNA: TGTGCCAGCAGTTACGCGGCAGGGCTCCCTCTGGGGACCCAGTACTTC
CDR3: CASSYAAGLPLGTQYF